A selection of T cell receptor beta chains follows, all from one sample in a study of shared clonotypes between healthy human individuals. Only in-frame clones appear in the TCRdb table, and some are missing; sequencing was by immunoSEQ multiplex PCR. The sample consists of over 2 million clones, 85% to 95% of them appearing once. Sequenced: naive CD8+ T cells sorted from blood. The receptors derive from a man between 18 and 35 years old in good health. CDR3s include the opening cysteine and the closing phenylalanine or tryptophan. Each record gives: D gene, J gene, clone size, V gene, CDR3 protein, CDR3 DNA. D genes are given only for firm matches. Clone size is not always given. Where it is, it says once, few, many or a class for expanded clones.

>.|TRBJ2-5|.|TRBV2
CASRGDKNQETQYF
TGTGCCAGCAGAGGGGACAAAAACCAAGAGACCCAGTACTTC
>.|TRBJ2-7|once|TRBV6-5
CASSLTVYEQYF
TGTGCCAGCAGTTTGACAGTCTACGAGCAGTACTTC
>.|TRBJ1-6|.|TRBV13
CASSLADAASYNSPLHF
TGTGCCAGCAGCTTAGCCGACGCGGCCTCCTATAATTCACCCCTCCACTTT
>.|TRBJ2-1|.|TRBV4-3
CASSQQWTDNEQFF
TGCGCCAGCAGCCAACAATGGACTGACAATGAGCAGTTCTTC
>.|TRBJ2-5|.|TRBV5-8
CASSRWAGVFETQYF
TGTGCCAGCAGCAGGTGGGCAGGGGTCTTTGAGACCCAGTACTTC
>.|TRBJ1-1|.|TRBV5-6
CASSLVGEGMNTEAFF
TGTGCCAGCAGCTTGGTGGGGGAGGGGATGAACACTGAAGCTTTCTTT
>.|TRBJ2-7|once|TRBV7-6
CASSRHESYEQYF
TGTGCCAGCAGCCGACATGAATCATACGAGCAGTACTTC
>.|TRBJ2-7|.|TRBV4-3
CASSQDGTGGYEQYF
TGCGCCAGCAGCCAAGATGGGACCGGCGGGTACGAGCAGTACTTC
>.|TRBJ2-2|once|TRBV6-5
CASSYGGRFGGELFF
TGTGCCAGCAGTTACGGGGGGCGGTTTGGCGGGGAGCTGTTTTTT
>.|TRBJ2-3|.|TRBV4-2
CASSQEAVELTDTQYF
TGTGCCAGCAGCCAAGAAGCCGTTGAACTCACAGATACGCAGTATTTT
>TRBD1|TRBJ2-7|.|TRBV11-2
CASSLDGWTGAFKQYF
TGTGCCAGCAGCTTAGATGGTTGGACAGGGGCCTTCAAGCAGTACTTC
>.|TRBJ2-2|.|TRBV11-2
CASSLVNILGHGELLF
TGTGCCAGCAGCTTAGTTAATATATTGGGGCACGGGGAGCTGCTTTTT
>.|TRBJ2-2|.|TRBV18
CASSPERAVNTGELFF
TGTGCCAGCTCTCCGGAACGAGCGGTTAACACCGGGGAGCTGTTTTTT
>TRBD1|TRBJ2-5|once|TRBV6-1
CASKLGGRETQYF
TGTGCCAGCAAACTAGGGGGCAGGGAGACCCAGTACTTC
>.|TRBJ2-7|.|TRBV6-5
CASSPWMYEQYF
TGTGCCAGCAGCCCCTGGATGTACGAGCAGTACTTC
>.|TRBJ2-4|.|TRBV4-2
CASSHWLPKNIQYF
TGTGCCAGCAGCCATTGGTTGCCCAAAAACATTCAGTACTTC
>.|TRBJ1-5|.|TRBV5-4
CASSLEWGGFQPQHF
TGTGCCAGCAGCTTGGAATGGGGAGGGTTTCAGCCCCAGCATTTT
>.|TRBJ2-7|.|TRBV4-1
CASSQEYEQYF
TGCGCCAGCAGCCAAGAATACGAGCAGTACTTC
>TRBD2|TRBJ2-1|once|TRBV5-1
CASSLAGGDKGEQFF
TGCGCCAGCAGCTTGGCGGGAGGGGACAAGGGTGAGCAGTTCTTC
>.|TRBJ1-4|.|TRBV4-1
CASSLEQGRATNEKLFF
TGCGCCAGCAGCCTCGAACAAGGGCGCGCGACTAATGAAAAACTGTTTTTT
>TRBD2|TRBJ2-7|.|TRBV19
CASSIVAGGPYEQYF
TGTGCCAGTAGTATCGTAGCGGGAGGCCCCTACGAGCAGTACTTC
>.|TRBJ2-7|.|TRBV6-6
CASGDRSYEQYF
TGTGCCAGCGGTGACAGGTCCTACGAGCAGTACTTC
>TRBD2|TRBJ2-7|.|TRBV2
CASSEWGGEQYF
TGTGCCAGCAGTGAGTGGGGGGGCGAGCAGTACTTC
>.|TRBJ2-1|.|TRBV7-2
CASCELGSYNEQFF
TGTGCCAGCTGCGAGCTAGGCTCCTACAATGAGCAGTTCTTC
>TRBD2|TRBJ2-5|.|TRBV7-9
CASSLEASGRPQETQYF
TGTGCCAGCAGCTTAGAGGCTAGCGGGAGGCCCCAAGAGACCCAGTACTTC
>TRBD2|TRBJ2-1|.|TRBV27
CASSTLAGGRDEQFF
TGTGCCAGCAGTACTCTAGCGGGAGGACGCGATGAGCAGTTCTTC
>TRBD1|TRBJ2-2|.|TRBV6-6
CASRLQGAGNTGELFF
TGTGCCAGCAGACTACAGGGGGCGGGGAACACCGGGGAGCTGTTTTTT
>TRBD2|TRBJ2-1|.|TRBV16
CASSHSLTSGAYNEQFF
TGTGCCAGCAGCCATTCTTTGACTAGCGGGGCTTACAATGAGCAGTTCTTC
>.|TRBJ2-7|.|TRBV18
CASSLSYEQYF
TGTGCCAGCTCTCTCTCCTACGAGCAGTACTTC
>.|TRBJ1-4|once|TRBV6-5
CASGGLDEKLFF
TGTGCCAGTGGGGGGCTTGATGAAAAACTGTTTTTT
>.|TRBJ1-5|.|TRBV9
CASSVGSGFEQPQHF
TGTGCCAGCAGCGTAGGTTCTGGGTTCGAACAGCCCCAGCATTTT
>.|TRBJ2-2|.|TRBV7-9
CASSFRETGELFF
TGTGCCAGCAGCTTCAGGGAGACCGGGGAGCTGTTTTTT
>TRBD2|TRBJ2-1|.|TRBV2
CASTYGLAGSDEQFF
TGTGCCAGTACTTATGGGCTAGCGGGGAGCGATGAGCAGTTCTTC
>.|TRBJ1-3|.|TRBV7-8
CASSLFTGAVGNTIYF
TGTGCCAGCAGCTTATTTACGGGGGCAGTCGGAAACACCATATATTTT
>.|TRBJ1-4|once|TRBV9
CASSVHSSNEKLFF
TGTGCCAGCAGCGTTCACAGTTCTAATGAAAAACTGTTTTTT
>.|TRBJ2-7|.|TRBV4-1
CASSQDTLSESYEQYF
TGCGCCAGCAGCCAAGATACCCTGAGTGAGTCCTACGAGCAGTACTTC
>.|TRBJ2-1|.|TRBV7-6
CASTPIADSSYNEQFF
TGTGCCAGCACCCCTATAGCGGATAGCTCCTACAATGAGCAGTTCTTC
>.|TRBJ2-7|.|TRBV19
CASAWSGTYEQYF
TGTGCCAGCGCCTGGAGCGGAACCTACGAGCAGTACTTC
>.|TRBJ1-5|.|TRBV5-8
CASSWVDQPQHF
TGTGCCAGCAGCTGGGTGGACCAGCCCCAGCATTTT
>TRBD1|TRBJ2-7|.|TRBV27
CASTSDRGAEQYF
TGTGCCAGCACCTCGGACAGGGGGGCCGAGCAGTACTTC
>.|TRBJ1-5|once|TRBV9
CASSGVYEGQPQHF
TGTGCCAGCAGCGGGGTTTATGAGGGTCAGCCCCAGCATTTT